Listed below are T cell receptor beta chains from one sample, sequenced in a study of blood T cell repertoires in COVID-19. Sequencing was performed with immunoSEQ multiplex PCR; in TCRdb, only in-frame clones are kept and a portion is missing. The sample holds over 150,000 clones, 65% to 85% seen once. Specimen: PBMCs or T cells enriched from blood (not recorded which). These receptors were obtained from a man aged 35-49 years who had recovered from COVID-19. CDR3s include the opening cysteine and the closing phenylalanine or tryptophan. A D gene is named only where the DNA matches it firmly. The size entry is marked missing in some rows and otherwise reads once, few, many or a size class.

v_gene	d_gene	j_gene	abundance	CDR3nt	CDR3aa
TRBV7-8	TRBD1	TRBJ1-2	.	TGTGCCAGCAGCTTAGGGACAGGGGGCGTTCTTGGCTACACCTTC	CASSLGTGGVLGYTF
TRBV11-2	.	TRBJ1-2	.	TGTGCCAGCAGCTTAGAGCTCGCAAACCCTAAAGGCTACACCTTC	CASSLELANPKGYTF
TRBV18	TRBD1	TRBJ2-7	once	TGTGCCAGCTCACCACCGAGCAGGGGGCGTAGGGAGCAGTACTTC	CASSPPSRGRREQYF
TRBV4-2	TRBD1	TRBJ1-2	.	TGTGCCAGCAGCCAAGATAGGGGCAGGGGGATGGGCGGCTACACCTTC	CASSQDRGRGMGGYTF
TRBV7-8	TRBD2	TRBJ2-3	few	TGTGCCAGCAGCTTAGAGTCGCGGGGGTCCACAGATACGCAGTATTTT	CASSLESRGSTDTQYF
TRBV7-8	TRBD1	TRBJ2-3	.	TGTGCCAGCAGCCATGGGACAGGGGGTGGGCGAGATACGCAGTATTTT	CASSHGTGGGRDTQYF
TRBV14	.	TRBJ2-7	once	TGTGCCAGCAGCCAAACCTACAGATACGAGCAGTACTTC	CASSQTYRYEQYF
TRBV5-1	TRBD1	TRBJ1-4	few	TGCGCCAGCAGGGGACAGGGGGCGATCGGTGAAAAACTGTTTTTT	CASRGQGAIGEKLFF
TRBV4-1	.	TRBJ2-7	.	TGCGCCAGCAGCCAAGACTTCAGGACAGTAACCTACGAGCAGTACTTC	CASSQDFRTVTYEQYF
TRBV7-2	.	TRBJ2-7	.	TGTGCCAGCAGCTTAGAAACTAGGTCCGAGCAGTACTTC	CASSLETRSEQYF
TRBV4-3	.	TRBJ1-2	.	TGCGCCAGCAGCCAAGATCGGGGAGGGGGGCACCTCAATACCTATGGCTACACCTTC	CASSQDRGGGHLNTYGYTF
TRBV18	.	TRBJ1-5	.	TGTGCCAGCCAAGCGGGACTGCTAAATCAGCCCCAGCATTTT	CASQAGLLNQPQHF
TRBV7-2	TRBD2	TRBJ2-2	.	TGTGCCAGCAGCCTGTCCCTGACTAGCGGGGGGGCCCGGACCGGGGAGCTGTTTTTT	CASSLSLTSGGARTGELFF
TRBV9	.	TRBJ1-5	.	TGTGCCAGCAGCGTAGAGGCAGGCGAGAGCAATCAGCCCCAGCATTTT	CASSVEAGESNQPQHF
TRBV29-1	.	TRBJ1-4	.	TGCAGCGTTGAACTAGGGAGTCGGAGAGAAAAACTGTTTTTT	CSVELGSRREKLFF
TRBV6-5	TRBD1	TRBJ2-7	.	TGTGCCAGCATCGGACAGGGCCACGAGCAGTACTTC	CASIGQGHEQYF
TRBV9	.	TRBJ2-7	.	TGTGCCAGCAGCCCAGGGTGGGGGCGAACCTACGAGCAGTACTTC	CASSPGWGRTYEQYF
TRBV18	TRBD2	TRBJ2-1	.	TGTGCCAGCGCGACTAGCGGGGGGGTTTATGAGCAGTTCTTC	CASATSGGVYEQFF
TRBV19	TRBD1	TRBJ1-3	.	TGTGCCAGTAGTATGGGATACAGGGGTGAGATCTCTGGAAACACCATATATTTT	CASSMGYRGEISGNTIYF
TRBV4-2	TRBD1	TRBJ1-2	.	TGTGCCAGCAGCCAAGATAAACAGGGGGCGATGTCCTATGGCTACACCTTC	CASSQDKQGAMSYGYTF
TRBV19	.	TRBJ1-2	.	TGTGCCAGTAGTATGAATGGCAGGAGGAACTATGGCTACACCTTC	CASSMNGRRNYGYTF
TRBV18	.	TRBJ2-1	.	TGTGCCAGCTCTGGGAGCAATGAGCAGTTCTTC	CASSGSNEQFF
TRBV2	TRBD1	TRBJ1-6	once	TGTGCCAGCAGTCGACAGGGGAATTCGAATTCACCCCTCCACTTT	CASSRQGNSNSPLHF
TRBV5-1	TRBD1	TRBJ1-2	.	TGCGCCAGCAGCTTGGAAGGGACAGGGACACATGGCTACACCTTC	CASSLEGTGTHGYTF